This TCR beta chain derives from a study of tumor-infiltrating lymphocytes in primary liver carcinoma. For the study at large: Measuring roughly 4.2 to 10 cm across, the tumors were staged as T1-T3 N0M0. Per sample, productive TCRbeta reads numbered roughly 3.5 to 8 million, similar across tissue types.

Constant-region priming of about 0.5 ug total RNA yielded TCR beta cDNA. Slightly modified ARM-PCR, run as three nested multiplex PCR rounds, produced the TCR beta libraries. TCRdb passed the multiplex PCR reads through MiXCR, listing each CDR3 protein once. The sample records about 92,000 distinct CDR3 sequences, less than 70% being singletons. Notes on this clonotype: The junction departs from the called germline gene at one end, perhaps through a read error.

Extraction of RNA together with DNA used about 20-34 mg of unsorted bulk tissue. Treatment-naive at the time, the patients had chronic HBV infection. The sequenced material came from tumor-adjacent normal liver tissue. This sequence originates from a man aged 40-49 years with primary liver carcinoma and hepatitis B virus infection.

In nucleotides, the CDR3 is TGTGTCAGCAGTCCCCGCGACACCGGGGAGCTGTTTTTT. Translating gives CVSSPRDTGELFF. The V gene is TRBV2, the J gene TRBJ2-2; D ambiguous. Germline V CDR1 and CDR2: SNHLY, FYNNEI. This CDR3 is 13 amino acids long.